The T cell receptor (beta chain) described here comes from a study of beta chain features in type 1 diabetes. The sample holds a few counts of this clone. Expressed TCRB transcripts were sequenced because the entire RNA isolate underwent reverse transcription. The assay was immunoSEQ multiplex PCR, and TCRdb's table has in-frame clones only and misses some. The data hold 130,000 to 150,000 clones, with about 7% observed a single time. V was shortened by 3 bases and J by 1 base, with 9 bases between the two germline ends. The germline CDR1 and CDR2 sequences are SGHAT and FQNNGV. This CDR3 region has 14 residues.

This TCR came from a woman in her twenties or thirties in good health. Sequencing input: central memory CD4+ T cells from blood. The V gene is TRBV11-2, the J gene TRBJ2-5; perhaps TRBD1 as D (6 bases). CDR3 nucleotide sequence: TGTGCCAGCAGCTTCGAACAGGGCCAAGAGACCCAGTACTTC. Protein product: CASSFEQGQETQYF.